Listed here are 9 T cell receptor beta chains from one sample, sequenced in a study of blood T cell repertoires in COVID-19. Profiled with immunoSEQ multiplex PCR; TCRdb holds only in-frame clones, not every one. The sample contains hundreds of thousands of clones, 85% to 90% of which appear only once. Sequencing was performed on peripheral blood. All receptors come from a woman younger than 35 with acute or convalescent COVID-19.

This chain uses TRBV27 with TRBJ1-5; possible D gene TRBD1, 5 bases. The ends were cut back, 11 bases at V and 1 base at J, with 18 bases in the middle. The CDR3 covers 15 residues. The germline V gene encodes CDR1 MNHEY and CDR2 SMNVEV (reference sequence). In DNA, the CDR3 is TGTGCCGGACTCGGAGGGGCCGGGAGCAATCAGCCCCAGCATTTT. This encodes CAGLGGAGSNQPQHF.

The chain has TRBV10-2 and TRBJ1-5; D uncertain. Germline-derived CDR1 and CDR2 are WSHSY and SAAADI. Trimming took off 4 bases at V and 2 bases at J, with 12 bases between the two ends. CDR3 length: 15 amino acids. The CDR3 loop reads CASSGGRWGNQPQHF. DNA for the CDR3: TGCGCCAGCAGTGGAGGGAGGTGGGGCAATCAGCCCCAGCATTTT.

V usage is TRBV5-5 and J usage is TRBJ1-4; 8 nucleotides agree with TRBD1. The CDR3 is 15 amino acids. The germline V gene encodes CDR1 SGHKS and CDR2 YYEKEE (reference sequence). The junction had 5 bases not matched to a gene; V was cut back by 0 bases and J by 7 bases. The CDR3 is CASSLVWTGFEKLFF. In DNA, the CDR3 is TGTGCCAGCAGCTTGGTGTGGACAGGGTTTGAAAAACTGTTTTTT.

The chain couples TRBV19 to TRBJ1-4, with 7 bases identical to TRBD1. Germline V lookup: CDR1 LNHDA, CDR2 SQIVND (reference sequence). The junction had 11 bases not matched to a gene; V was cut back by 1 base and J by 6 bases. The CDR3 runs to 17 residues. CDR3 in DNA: TGTGCCAGTAGTATAGCCCCCTCGAGGGGGCGGGATGAAAAACTGTTTTTT. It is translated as CASSIAPSRGRDEKLFF.

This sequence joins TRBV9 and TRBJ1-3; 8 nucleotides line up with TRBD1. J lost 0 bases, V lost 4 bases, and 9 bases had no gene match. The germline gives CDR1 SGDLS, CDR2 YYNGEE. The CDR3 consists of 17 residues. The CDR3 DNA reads TGTGCCAGCAGCCTCGGACAGGGCCCTTTCTCTGGAAACACCATATATTTT. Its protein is CASSLGQGPFSGNTIYF.

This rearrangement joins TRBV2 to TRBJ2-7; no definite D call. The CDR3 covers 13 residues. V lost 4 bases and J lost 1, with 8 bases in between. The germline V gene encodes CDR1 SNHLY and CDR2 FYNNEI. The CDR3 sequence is CASSGLESYEQYF. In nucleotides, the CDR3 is TGTGCCAGCAGTGGTTTAGAGTCCTACGAGCAGTACTTC.

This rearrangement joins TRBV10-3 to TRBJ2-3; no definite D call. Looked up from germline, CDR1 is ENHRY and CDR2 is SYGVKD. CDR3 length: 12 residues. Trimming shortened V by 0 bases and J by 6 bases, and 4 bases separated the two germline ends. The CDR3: CAISESGDTQYF. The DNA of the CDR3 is TGTGCCATCAGTGAGTCTGGCGATACGCAGTATTTT.

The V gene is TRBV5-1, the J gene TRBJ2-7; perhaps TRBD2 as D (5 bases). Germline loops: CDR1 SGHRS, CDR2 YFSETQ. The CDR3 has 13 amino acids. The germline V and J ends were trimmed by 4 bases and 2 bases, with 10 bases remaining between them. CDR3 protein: CASSLSGPYEQYF. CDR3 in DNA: TGCGCCAGCAGCCTCAGCGGTCCCTACGAGCAGTACTTC. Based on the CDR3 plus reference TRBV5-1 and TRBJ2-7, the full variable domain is KAGVTQTPRYLIKTRGQQVTLSCSPISGHRSVSWYQQTPGQGLQFLFEYFSETQRNKGNFPGRFSGRQFSNSRSEMNVSTLELGDSALYLCASSLSGPYEQYFGPGTRLTVT.

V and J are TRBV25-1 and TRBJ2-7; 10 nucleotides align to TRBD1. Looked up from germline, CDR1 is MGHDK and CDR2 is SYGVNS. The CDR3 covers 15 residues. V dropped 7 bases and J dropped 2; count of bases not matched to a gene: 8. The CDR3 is CASTLTGTGAYEQYF. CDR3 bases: TGTGCCAGCACCTTGACCGGGACAGGGGCCTACGAGCAGTACTTC.